This TCR beta chain emerged from a study of blood T cell repertoires in COVID-19. Authors' analysis steps: By means of reference gene primer amplification, nucleated cell counts were estimated. TCRdb keeps only in-frame clones here, not all; method: immunoSEQ multiplex PCR. The DNA gave D and trimming, while V, J and clone size come from that table. This table has around 100,000 clones, approximately 91% appearing once. The CDR3 length is 16 residues. Between the trimmed V and J ends, which lost 9 bases and 3 bases, there was a span of 22 bases. Germline CDR1 and CDR2: SGHDT and YYEEEE. J is TRBJ2-1 and V is TRBV5-6; D call uncertain. Sequenced material: peripheral blood. This receptor was taken from a man aged 45-60 years with active COVID-19. The CDR3 reads CATLAWRTRYYNEQFF. CDR3 DNA sequence: TGTGCCACCTTAGCTTGGAGAACGCGGTACTACAATGAGCAGTTCTTC. Complete variable domain (other parts from reference TRBV5-6 and TRBJ2-1): DAGVTQSPTHLIKTRGQQVTLRCSPKSGHDTVSWYQQALGQGPQFIFQYYEEEERQRGNFPDRFSGHQFPNYSSELNVNALLLGDSALYLCATLAWRTRYYNEQFFGPGTRLTVL.